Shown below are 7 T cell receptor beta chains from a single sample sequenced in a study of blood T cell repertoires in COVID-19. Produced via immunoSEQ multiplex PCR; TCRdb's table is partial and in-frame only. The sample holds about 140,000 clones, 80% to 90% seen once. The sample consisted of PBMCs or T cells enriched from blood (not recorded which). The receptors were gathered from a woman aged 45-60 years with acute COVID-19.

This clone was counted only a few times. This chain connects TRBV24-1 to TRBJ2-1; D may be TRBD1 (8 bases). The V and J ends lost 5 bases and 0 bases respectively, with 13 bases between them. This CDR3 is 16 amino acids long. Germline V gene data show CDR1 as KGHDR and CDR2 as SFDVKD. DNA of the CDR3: TGTGCCACCAGTGGTTACAGGGGGGGCTCCTACAATGAGCAGTTCTTC. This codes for CATSGYRGGSYNEQFF.

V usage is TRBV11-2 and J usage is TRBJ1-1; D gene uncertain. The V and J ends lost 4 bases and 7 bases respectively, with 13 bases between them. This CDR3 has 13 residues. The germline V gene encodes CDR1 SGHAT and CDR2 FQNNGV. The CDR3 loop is CASSSFLVGEAFF. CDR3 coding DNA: TGTGCCAGCAGCTCATTCCTCGTCGGTGAAGCTTTCTTT. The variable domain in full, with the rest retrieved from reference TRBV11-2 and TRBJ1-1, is EAGVAQSPRYKIIEKRQSVAFWCNPISGHATLYWYQQILGQGPKLLIQFQNNGVVDDSQLPKDRFSAERLKGVDSTLKIQPAKLEDSAVYLCASSSFLVGEAFFGQGTRLTVV.

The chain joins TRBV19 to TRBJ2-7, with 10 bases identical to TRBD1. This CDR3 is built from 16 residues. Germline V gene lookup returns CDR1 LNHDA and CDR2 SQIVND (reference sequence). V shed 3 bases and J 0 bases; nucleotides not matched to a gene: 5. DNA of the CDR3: TGTGCCAGTAGTATGTCGGACAGGGGGGGCTCCTACGAGCAGTACTTC. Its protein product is CASSMSDRGGSYEQYF. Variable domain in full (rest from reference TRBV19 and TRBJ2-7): DGGITQSPKYLFRKEGQNVTLSCEQNLNHDAMYWYRQDPGQGLRLIYYSQIVNDFQKGDIAEGYSVSREKKESFPLTVTSAQKNPTAFYLCASSMSDRGGSYEQYFGPGTRLTVT.

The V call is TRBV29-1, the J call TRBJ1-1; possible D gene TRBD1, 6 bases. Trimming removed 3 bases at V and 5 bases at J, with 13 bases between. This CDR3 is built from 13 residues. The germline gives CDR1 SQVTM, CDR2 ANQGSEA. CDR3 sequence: CSVDRGDETEAFF. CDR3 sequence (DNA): TGCAGCGTTGACAGGGGCGATGAGACTGAAGCTTTCTTT.

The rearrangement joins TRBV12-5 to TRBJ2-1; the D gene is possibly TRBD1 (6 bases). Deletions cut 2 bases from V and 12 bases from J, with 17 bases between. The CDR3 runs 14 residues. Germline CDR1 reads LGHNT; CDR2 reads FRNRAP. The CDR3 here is CASGLSGTRDGQFF. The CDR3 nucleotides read TGTGCTAGTGGTTTGTCAGGGACAAGAGATGGGCAGTTCTTC.

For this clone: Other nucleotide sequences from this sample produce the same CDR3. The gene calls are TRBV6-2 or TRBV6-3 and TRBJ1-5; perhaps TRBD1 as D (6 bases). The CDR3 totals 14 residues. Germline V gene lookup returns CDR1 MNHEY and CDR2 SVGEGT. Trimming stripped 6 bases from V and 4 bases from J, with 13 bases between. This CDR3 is CASSSTGTNQPQHF. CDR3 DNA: TGTGCCAGCAGCTCTACAGGGACGAATCAGCCCCAGCATTTT.

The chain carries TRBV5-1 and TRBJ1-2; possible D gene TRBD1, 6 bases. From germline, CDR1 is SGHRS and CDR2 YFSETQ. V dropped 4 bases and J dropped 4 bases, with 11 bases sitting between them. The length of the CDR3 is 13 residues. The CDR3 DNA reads TGCGCCAGCAGCCTGGACAGTCTCTATGGCTACACCTTC. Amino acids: CASSLDSLYGYTF.